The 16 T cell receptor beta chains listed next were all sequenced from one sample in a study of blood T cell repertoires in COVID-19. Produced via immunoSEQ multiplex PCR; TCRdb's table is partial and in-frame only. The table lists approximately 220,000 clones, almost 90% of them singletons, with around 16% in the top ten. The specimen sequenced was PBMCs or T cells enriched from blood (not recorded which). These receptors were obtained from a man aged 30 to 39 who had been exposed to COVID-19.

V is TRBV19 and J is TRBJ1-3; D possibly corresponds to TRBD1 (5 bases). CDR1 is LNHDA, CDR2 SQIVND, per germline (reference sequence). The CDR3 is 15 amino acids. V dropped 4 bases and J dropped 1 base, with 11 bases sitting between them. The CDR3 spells CASSSRDLSGNTIYF. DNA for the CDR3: TGTGCCAGTAGTAGCAGGGATCTTTCTGGAAACACCATATATTTT.

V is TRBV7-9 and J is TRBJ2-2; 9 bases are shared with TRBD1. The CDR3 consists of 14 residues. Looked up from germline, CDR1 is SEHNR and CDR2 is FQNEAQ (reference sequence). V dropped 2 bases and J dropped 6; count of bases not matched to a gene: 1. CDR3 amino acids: CASSLRDRAGELFF. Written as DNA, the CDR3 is TGTGCCAGCAGCTTAAGGGACAGGGCCGGGGAGCTGTTTTTT.

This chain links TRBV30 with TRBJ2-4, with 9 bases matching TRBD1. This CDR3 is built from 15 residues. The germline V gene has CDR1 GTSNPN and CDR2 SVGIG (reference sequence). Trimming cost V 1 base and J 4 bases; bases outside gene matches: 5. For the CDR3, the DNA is TGTGCCTGGAGTGACCCTGGGACAGGGAAAAACATTCAGTACTTC. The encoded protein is CAWSDPGTGKNIQYF.

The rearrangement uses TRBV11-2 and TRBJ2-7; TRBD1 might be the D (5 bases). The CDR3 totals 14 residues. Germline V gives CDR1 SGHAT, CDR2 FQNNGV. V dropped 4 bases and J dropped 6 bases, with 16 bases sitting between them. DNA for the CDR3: TGTGCCAGCAGCTCGATCCGACAGCCCGGCGAGCAGTACTTC. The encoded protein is CASSSIRQPGEQYF.

The CDR3 protein is CASSGTGANYGYTF. The CDR3 region has the DNA TGTGCCAGTAGTGGGACAGGGGCTAACTATGGCTACACCTTC. The chain carries TRBV19 and TRBJ1-2, with TRBD1 identical over 10 bases. Trimming removed 5 bases from V and 0 bases from J; junction bases left unmatched: 0. CDR3 length equals 14 residues. Germline-derived CDR1 and CDR2 are LNHDA and SQIVND (reference sequence).

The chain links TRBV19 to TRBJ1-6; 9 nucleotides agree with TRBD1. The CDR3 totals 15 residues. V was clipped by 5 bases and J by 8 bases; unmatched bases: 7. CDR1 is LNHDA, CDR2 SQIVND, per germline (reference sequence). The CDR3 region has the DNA TGTGCCAGTAGTCTGAACAGGGGGCGCGATTCACCCCTCCACTTT. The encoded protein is CASSLNRGRDSPLHF.

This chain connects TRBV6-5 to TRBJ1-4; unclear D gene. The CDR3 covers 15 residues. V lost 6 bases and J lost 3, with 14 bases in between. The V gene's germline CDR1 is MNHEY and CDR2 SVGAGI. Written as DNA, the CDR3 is TGTGCCAGCAGAAGACCCGGGGATTCTAATGAAAAACTGTTTTTT. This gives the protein CASRRPGDSNEKLFF.

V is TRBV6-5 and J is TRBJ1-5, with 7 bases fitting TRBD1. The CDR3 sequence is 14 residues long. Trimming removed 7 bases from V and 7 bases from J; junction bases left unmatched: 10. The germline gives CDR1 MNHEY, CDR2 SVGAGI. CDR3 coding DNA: TGTGCCAGCACCTTGGTGAGGGGGCAACAGCCCCAGCATTTT. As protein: CASTLVRGQQPQHF.

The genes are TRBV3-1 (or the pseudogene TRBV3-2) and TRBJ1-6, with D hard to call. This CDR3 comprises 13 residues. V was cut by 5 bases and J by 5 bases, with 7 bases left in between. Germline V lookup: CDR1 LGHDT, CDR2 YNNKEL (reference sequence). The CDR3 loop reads CASSRRDNSPLHF. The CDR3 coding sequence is TGTGCCAGCAGCAGGCGGGATAATTCACCCCTCCACTTT.

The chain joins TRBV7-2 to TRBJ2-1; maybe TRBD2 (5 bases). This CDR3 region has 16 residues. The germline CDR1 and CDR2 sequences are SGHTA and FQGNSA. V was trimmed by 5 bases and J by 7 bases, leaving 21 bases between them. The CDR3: CASSASRGTLKNEQFF. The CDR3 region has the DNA TGTGCCAGCAGCGCGAGCCGGGGTACCCTTAAAAATGAGCAGTTCTTC.

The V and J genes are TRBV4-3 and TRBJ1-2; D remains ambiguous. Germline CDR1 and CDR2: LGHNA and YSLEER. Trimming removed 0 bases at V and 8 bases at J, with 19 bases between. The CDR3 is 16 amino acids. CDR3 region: CASSQDFRVTFGGYTF. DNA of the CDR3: TGCGCCAGCAGCCAAGATTTCAGAGTAACGTTCGGGGGCTACACCTTC.

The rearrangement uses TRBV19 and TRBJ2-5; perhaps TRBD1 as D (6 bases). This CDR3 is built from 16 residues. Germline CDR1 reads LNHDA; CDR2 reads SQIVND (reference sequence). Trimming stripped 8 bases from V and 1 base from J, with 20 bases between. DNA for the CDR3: TGTGCCAGTTCGTCCAGGGGATCCCCTTCCCAAGAGACCCAGTACTTC. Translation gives CASSSRGSPSQETQYF. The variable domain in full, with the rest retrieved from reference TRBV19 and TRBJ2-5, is DGGITQSPKYLFRKEGQNVTLSCEQNLNHDAMYWYRQDPGQGLRLIYYSQIVNDFQKGDIAEGYSVSREKKESFPLTVTSAQKNPTAFYLCASSSRGSPSQETQYFGPGTRLLVL.

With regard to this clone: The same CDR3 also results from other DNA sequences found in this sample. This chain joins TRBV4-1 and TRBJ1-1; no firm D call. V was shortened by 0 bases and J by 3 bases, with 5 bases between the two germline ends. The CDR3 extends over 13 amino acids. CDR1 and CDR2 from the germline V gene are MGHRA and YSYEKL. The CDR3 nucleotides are TGCGCCAGCAGCCAAGATCGGGACACTGAAGCTTTCTTT. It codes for CASSQDRDTEAFF.

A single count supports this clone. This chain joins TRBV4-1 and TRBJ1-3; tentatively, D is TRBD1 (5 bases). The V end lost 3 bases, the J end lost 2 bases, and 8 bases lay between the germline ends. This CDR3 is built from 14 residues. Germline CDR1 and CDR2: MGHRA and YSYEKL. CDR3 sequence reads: CASSQGGAGNTIYF. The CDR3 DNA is TGCGCCAGCAGCCAGGGAGGGGCTGGAAACACCATATATTTT.

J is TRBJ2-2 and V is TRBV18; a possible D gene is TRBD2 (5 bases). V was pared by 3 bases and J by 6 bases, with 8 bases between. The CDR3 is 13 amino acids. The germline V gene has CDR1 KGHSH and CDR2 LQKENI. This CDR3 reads CASSPGIAGELFF. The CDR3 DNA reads TGTGCCAGCTCACCCGGGATCGCCGGGGAGCTGTTTTTT. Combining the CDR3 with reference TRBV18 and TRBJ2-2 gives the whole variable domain NAGVMQNPRHLVRRRGQEARLRCSPMKGHSHVYWYRQLPEEGLKFMVYLQKENIIDESGMPKERFSAEFPKEGPSILRIQQVVRGDSAAYFCASSPGIAGELFFGEGSRLTVL.

CDR3 amino acids: CASSPGTGSGNTIYF. The CDR3 region has the DNA TGTGCCAGCTCACCCGGGACAGGGTCTGGAAACACCATATATTTT. The chain uses TRBV18 and TRBJ1-3; TRBD1 matches 9 bases. The CDR3 extends over 15 amino acids. Germline V lookup: CDR1 KGHSH, CDR2 LQKENI. The V and J ends lost 3 bases and 1 base, in that order; junction bases with no gene match: 1.